The 6 T cell receptor beta chains below come from one sample, sequenced in a study of OX40 agonist ivuxolimab in advanced cancers. Here immunoSEQ multiplex PCR was the method, and the copy in TCRdb shows in-frame clones only, minus some. The sample lists about 47,000 clones, 87% seen once, with 11% to 15% in the top ten. Here the sequenced sample was CD4+ or CD8+ T cells sorted from blood, taken in a trial of the OX40 agonist ivuxolimab. Every receptor here comes from an adult with an advanced solid tumor such as melanoma, head and neck, liver or kidney cancer.

This chain uses TRBV7-3 with TRBJ2-7, with 9 bases fitting TRBD2. Germline CDR1 SGHTA, CDR2 FQGTGA. With V trimmed by 2 bases and J by 6 bases, 5 bases remained unmatched. The CDR3 loop spans 14 amino acids. The CDR3 bases are TGTGCCAGCAGCTTAGCGGGAGGGCCGCGCGAGCAGTACTTC. It yields the protein CASSLAGGPREQYF.

The rearrangement joins TRBV25-1 to TRBJ2-2, with 12 bases matching TRBD1. From germline, CDR1 is MGHDK and CDR2 SYGVNS. J was trimmed by 7 bases and V by 6 bases; bases with no gene match: 6. CDR3 size: 15 residues. The CDR3 region has the DNA TGTGCCAGCAGACGCGGGACAGGGGGCCACGGGGAGCTGTTTTTT. It specifies CASRRGTGGHGELFF. Variable domain in full (rest from reference TRBV25-1 and TRBJ2-2): EADIYQTPRYLVIGTGKKITLECSQTMGHDKMYWYQQDPGMELHLIHYSYGVNSTEKGDLSSESTVSRIRTEHFPLTLESARPSHTSQYLCASRRGTGGHGELFFGEGSRLTVL.

This clone appeared once. The CDR3 DNA reads as TGTGCCAGCAGTCCCTCCGGGACAGTCGCCAAAAACATTCAGTACTTC. Translating gives CASSPSGTVAKNIQYF. This rearrangement joins TRBV28 to TRBJ2-4, with 7 bases matching TRBD1. This CDR3 contains 16 residues. V trimming: 5 bases; J trimming: 1 base; junction bases outside the gene matches: 8. CDR1 is MDHEN and CDR2 is SYDVKM in the germline V gene.

CDR3: CASTQGDRVSSGHNNEQFF. The CDR3 coding sequence is TGTGCCAGCACCCAGGGGGACAGGGTGTCGAGCGGGCACAACAATGAGCAGTTCTTC. The J gene is TRBJ2-1, the V gene TRBV21-1; the table gives TRBD1 as D, unverified against the DNA. TRBV21-1 is a documented pseudogene. The length of the CDR3 is 19 residues.

The rearrangement joins TRBV28 to TRBJ2-5, with 9 bases aligning to TRBD1. This CDR3 has 15 residues. Germline trimming cut 8 bases from V and 5 bases from J; bases unmatched to any gene: 12. The germline V gene has CDR1 MDHEN and CDR2 SYDVKM. CDR3 protein: CASADAGTGRETQYF. For the CDR3, the DNA is TGTGCCAGCGCTGATGCCGGGACAGGGCGGGAGACCCAGTACTTC.

The chain carries TRBV6-5 and TRBJ2-6; D uncertain. The V and J ends lost 4 bases and 0 bases respectively, with 7 bases between them. From germline, CDR1 is MNHEY and CDR2 SVGAGI. There are 15 residues in the CDR3. CDR3 coding DNA: TGTGCCAGCAGTTGGCGGAGCTCTGGGGCCAACGTCCTGACTTTC. It yields the protein CASSWRSSGANVLTF.